A selection of T cell receptor beta chains follows, all from one sample in a study of T-cell reconstitution after alpha-beta-depleted transplantation in children. TCRdb passed the PCR reads through MiXCR, listing each CDR3 protein once. In the table there are some 520,000 distinct CDR3 sequences, approximately 29% of which are singletons. Sequencing was performed on PBMCs from the stem cell graft donor, taken from the stem cell graft. The receptors were sampled from a human donor who donated a stem cell graft to a child with aplastic anemia. Each CDR3 is given with its conserved first and last residue. D genes are given only for firm matches. Expanded clones are given a class, and other clones once, few, many or no size at all.

V gene	D gene	clone size	J gene	CDR3 DNA	CDR3 protein
TRBV5-5	TRBD1	-	TRBJ1-1	TGTGCCAGCAGCTTGGTAGGACAGGGGTCGAACACTGAAGCTTTCTTT	CASSLVGQGSNTEAFF
TRBV12-3/TRBV12-4	-	-	TRBJ2-1	TGTGCCAGCAGTTTTGTGGCGGCCTCCTACAATGAGCAGTTCTTC	CASSFVAASYNEQFF
TRBV5-1	-	-	TRBJ2-1	TGCGCCAGCAGCCCGCCGAGTACGAATGAGCAGTTCTTC	CASSPPSTNEQFF
TRBV30	-	few	TRBJ1-1	TGTGCCTGGCAGGGCTACCAAATTATGAACACTGAAGCTTTCTTT	CAWQGYQIMNTEAFF
TRBV7-9	-	few	TRBJ2-7	TGTGCCACCCCCGGGCCCGCGGGCGAGCAGTACTTC	CATPGPAGEQYF
TRBV20-1	TRBD2	-	TRBJ2-1	TGCAGTGCTAAGCGGGACTACAATGAGCAGTTCTTC	CSAKRDYNEQFF
TRBV4-2	-	-	TRBJ2-1	TGTGCCAGCAGCCAAGAAGGACAGAACCTTAATGAGCAGTTCTTC	CASSQEGQNLNEQFF
TRBV25-1	TRBD2	-	TRBJ2-1	TGTGCCAGCAGTGAATGGGCGGGAGGGCCTGACGAGCAGTTCTTC	CASSEWAGGPDEQFF
TRBV29-1	-	many	TRBJ2-3	TGCAGCGTTGGGGACGGGGCTAGCACAGATACGCAGTATTTT	CSVGDGASTDTQYF
TRBV3-1	-	few	TRBJ2-1	TGTGCCAGCAGCCAAGATGGTACTTCTGAGCAGTTCTTC	CASSQDGTSEQFF
TRBV12-3/TRBV12-4	TRBD1	-	TRBJ2-1	TGTGCCAGCAGTCCGCAGGGGGTCTACTACAATGAGCAGTTCTTC	CASSPQGVYYNEQFF
TRBV7-2	-	many	TRBJ2-7	TGTGCCAGCAGGCCACAGGGTTGGGTTACCTACGAGCAGTACTTC	CASRPQGWVTYEQYF
TRBV19	-	few	TRBJ2-1	TGTGCCAGTGGGCGGGGGCGGGATTTCAATGAGCAGTTCTTC	CASGRGRDFNEQFF
TRBV5-5	TRBD1	few	TRBJ1-1	TGTGCCAGCAGCTTCTCGGGACAGGGGCTTACTGAAGCTTTCTTT	CASSFSGQGLTEAFF
TRBV4-1	-	-	TRBJ2-6	TGCGCCAGCAGCCTTGCGACGGGTCTCTCTGGGGCCAACGTCCTGACTTTC	CASSLATGLSGANVLTF
TRBV30	-	-	TRBJ1-1	TGTGCCCGAGACAGCCGGGGCGCTGAAGCTTTCTTT	CARDSRGAEAFF
TRBV5-1	-	-	TRBJ2-1	TGCGCCAGCAGCCTGGACGAACCCAGCTCCTACAATGAGCAGTTCTTC	CASSLDEPSSYNEQFF
TRBV27	TRBD2	-	TRBJ2-1	TGTGCCAGCAGTCGCCTAGCGGGAGTAAAGGAGCAGTTCTTC	CASSRLAGVKEQFF
TRBV27	-	few	TRBJ1-6	TGTGCCAGCAGTTCGGGACAAGGGATCGGTTCACCCCTCCACTTT	CASSSGQGIGSPLHF
TRBV30	-	-	TRBJ1-4	TGTGCCTGGAGTTCCGGGCCCACCCCCGCAACTAATGAAAAACTGTTTTTT	CAWSSGPTPATNEKLFF
TRBV7-9	TRBD1	-	TRBJ1-2	TGTGCCAGCAGCCCACCGGGACAGGGGGTGTATGGCTACACCTTC	CASSPPGQGVYGYTF
TRBV30	-	few	TRBJ2-1	TGTGCCTGGAGTGCTGGGACGGTCTGGGTTGAGCAGTTCTTC	CAWSAGTVWVEQFF
TRBV7-2	TRBD2	-	TRBJ2-7	TGTGCCAGCAGCCGTGGACTAGTCTCTTGGGAGCAGTACTTC	CASSRGLVSWEQYF
TRBV6-1	-	few	TRBJ1-6	TGTGCCAGCCGGGGTCCGGGCAACCCACCCCTCCACTTT	CASRGPGNPPLHF
TRBV12-3/TRBV12-4	TRBD2	few	TRBJ2-3	TGTGCCAGCAGTCTGGGGAGCGGGACGCCCCTCGATACGCAGTATTTT	CASSLGSGTPLDTQYF
TRBV25-1	-	few	TRBJ2-5	TGTGCCAGCAGCCCATATGGGCCCTGGGGGGCGGAGACCCAGTACTTC	CASSPYGPWGAETQYF
TRBV20-1	TRBD1	few	TRBJ1-2	TGCAGTGCTAGATCCGGGACAGGGGGCTATGGCTACACCTTC	CSARSGTGGYGYTF
TRBV12-3/TRBV12-4	-	-	TRBJ1-2	TGTGCCAGCAGCCAACAGGGTTATAATGGCTACACCTTC	CASSQQGYNGYTF
TRBV24-1	-	-	TRBJ1-2	TGTGCCACCGATACAGGAAAAGGCTACACCTTC	CATDTGKGYTF